The 25 T cell receptor beta chains listed next were all sequenced from one sample in a study of cytomegalovirus exposure and HLA in healthy donors. This PCR relied on a set of 60 Vbeta primers and 13 Jbeta primers. This table comes from immunoSEQ multiplex PCR, and its TCRdb copy is limited to in-frame clones, with some not included. Its clone listing holds some 110,000 clones. The sequenced sample consisted of PBMCs. Receptors were obtained from a man aged 30 to 39 in good health and CMV-seronegative.

V and J are TRBV2 and TRBJ2-5; the D gene is possibly TRBD1 (7 bases). The V gene lost 10 bases and the J gene lost 5 bases, with 14 bases spanning the gap. The CDR3 is 12 residues long. Germline CDR1 SNHLY, CDR2 FYNNEI. The CDR3 sequence: CANKGAGETQYF. CDR3 nucleotide sequence: TGTGCCAACAAGGGGGCGGGGGAGACCCAGTACTTC. Full variable domain (remainder filled in from reference TRBV2 and TRBJ2-5): EPEVTQTPSHQVTQMGQEVILRCVPISNHLYFYWYRQILGQKVEFLVSFYNNEISEKSEIFDDQFSVERPDGSNFTLKIRSTKLEDSAMYFCANKGAGETQYFGPGTRLLVL.

This rearrangement joins TRBV25-1 to TRBJ2-5; TRBD2 is a possible D gene (6 bases). With 1 base removed from V and 4 bases from J, the gap between germline ends came to 10 bases. This CDR3 contains 14 residues. Germline CDR1 and CDR2: MGHDK and SYGVNS. This CDR3 reads CASSEWRAGETQYF. The CDR3 region has the DNA TGTGCCAGCAGTGAATGGAGGGCTGGAGAGACCCAGTACTTC. Supplemented by reference TRBV25-1 and TRBJ2-5, the full variable domain reads EADIYQTPRYLVIGTGKKITLECSQTMGHDKMYWYQQDPGMELHLIHYSYGVNSTEKGDLSSESTVSRIRTEHFPLTLESARPSHTSQYLCASSEWRAGETQYFGPGTRLLVL.

The chain links TRBV4-1 to TRBJ2-7, with D possibly TRBD2 on 5 matching bases. Germline V CDR1 and CDR2: MGHRA, YSYEKL. The CDR3 consists of 14 residues. V lost 0 bases and J lost 7, with 13 bases in between. The CDR3 region has the DNA TGCGCCAGCAGCCAAGATAGCCTTCCGGGAGAGCAGTACTTC. Residues: CASSQDSLPGEQYF.

The V call is TRBV10-3, the J call TRBJ2-7; weak D call: TRBD2 (7 bases). Trimming stripped 7 bases from V and 4 bases from J, with 20 bases between. The CDR3 covers 15 residues. CDR1 is ENHRY and CDR2 is SYGVKD in the germline V gene. The CDR3 protein is CAIIPWGGRRYEQYF. CDR3 DNA sequence: TGTGCCATCATCCCCTGGGGGGGGCGACGGTACGAGCAGTACTTC.

The V gene is TRBV4-1, the J gene TRBJ2-1; D possibly corresponds to TRBD1 (5 bases). Between the trimmed V and J ends, which lost 4 bases and 2 bases, there was a span of 12 bases. Looked up from germline, CDR1 is MGHRA and CDR2 is YSYEKL. The CDR3 totals 15 residues. DNA of the CDR3: TGCGCCAGCAGCCGGGGCGTCTGGACCTACAATGAGCAGTTCTTC. Translation gives CASSRGVWTYNEQFF.

The chain combines TRBV1 with TRBJ1-1. TRBV1 is assigned pseudogene status. This CDR3 contains 16 residues. In DNA form, the CDR3 reads TGCACCAGCAGCCAAGATTTGGCGGGGAGGTGGACTGAAGCTTTCTTT. Encoded protein: CTSSQDLAGRWTEAFF.

This chain joins TRBV7-8 and TRBJ1-2; the D is unclear. The CDR3 is 15 residues long. The V gene lost 1 base and the J gene lost 1 base, with 10 bases spanning the gap. In germline, CDR1 is SGHVS, CDR2 FQNEAQ. This CDR3 reads CASSLGRGYNYGYTF. As DNA, the CDR3 is TGTGCCAGCAGCTTAGGGCGGGGTTATAACTATGGCTACACCTTC.

V is TRBV5-4 and J is TRBJ2-6; D is possibly TRBD1 (6 bases). The CDR3 is made up of 17 amino acids. Germline CDR1 SGHNT, CDR2 YYREEE (reference sequence). Trimming left V 2 bases short and J 4 bases short, with 16 bases between. The chain's CDR3 is CASSLPTGPVGANVLTF. DNA of the CDR3: TGTGCCAGCAGCTTACCGACAGGCCCAGTCGGGGCCAACGTCCTGACTTTC.

The genes are TRBV7-2 and TRBJ2-7; 11 bases line up with TRBD1. The CDR3 contains 14 residues. Germline V gives CDR1 SGHTA, CDR2 FQGNSA. V was clipped by 3 bases and J by 7 bases; unmatched bases: 5. As DNA, the CDR3 is TGTGCCAGCAGCTTTGGACAGGGGGCCGCGGAGCAGTACTTC. Residues: CASSFGQGAAEQYF. The variable domain in full, with the rest retrieved from reference TRBV7-2 and TRBJ2-7, is GAGVSQSPSNKVTEKGKDVELRCDPISGHTALYWYRQSLGQGLEFLIYFQGNSAPDKSGLPSDRFSAERTGGSVSTLTIQRTQQEDSAVYLCASSFGQGAAEQYFGPGTRLTVT.

CDR3 sequence: CASSYASNSYEQYF. DNA for the CDR3: TGTGCCAGCAGCTATGCCTCGAACTCCTACGAGCAGTACTTC. V gene TRBV27 combines with J gene TRBJ2-5, with D hard to call. The J call may be mistaken, given a closer DNA end match to TRBJ2-7. The length of the CDR3 is 14 residues. Germline values: CDR1 MNHEY, CDR2 SMNVEV (reference sequence).

The chain uses TRBV2 and TRBJ2-7, with D perhaps matching TRBD2 (6 bases). CDR3 size: 13 residues. The germline CDR1 and CDR2 sequences are SNHLY and FYNNEI. V shed 7 bases and J shed 6 bases, with 16 bases lying between them. The chain's CDR3 is CASMGREVGEQYF. The CDR3 DNA is TGTGCCAGCATGGGCAGGGAGGTAGGCGAGCAGTACTTC.

The chain links TRBV4-2 to TRBJ2-7; 7 nucleotides match TRBD1. V lost 0 bases and J lost 1; bases outside the gene matches: 6. The CDR3 spans 16 residues. Germline CDR1 is LGHNA and CDR2 is YNFKEQ. CDR3: CASSQEEETGSYEQYF. DNA for the CDR3: TGTGCCAGCAGCCAAGAGGAGGAGACAGGGTCCTACGAGCAGTACTTC.

This chain's CDR3 is CASSRQRGGVSDTQYF. The CDR3 nucleotides are TGTGCCAGCTCCCGCCAGCGGGGGGGTGTATCAGATACGCAGTATTTT. This chain connects TRBV7-2 to TRBJ2-3, with 10 positions matching TRBD2. With 8 bases clipped from V and 4 bases from J, the junction kept 12 bases outside the gene matches. The CDR3 loop spans 16 amino acids. Germline CDR1 and CDR2: SGHTA and FQGNSA.

The chain links TRBV19 to TRBJ1-6, with 8 bases lining up with TRBD1. CDR1 and CDR2 (germline): LNHDA, SQIVND (reference sequence). The CDR3 spans 15 residues. V was pared by 5 bases and J by 8 bases, with 8 bases of the junction left unmatched. This chain's CDR3 is CASSPGQGTYSPLHF. The CDR3 DNA is TGTGCCAGTAGTCCCGGACAGGGAACCTATTCACCCCTCCACTTT. Full variable domain (remainder filled in from reference TRBV19 and TRBJ1-6): DGGITQSPKYLFRKEGQNVTLSCEQNLNHDAMYWYRQDPGQGLRLIYYSQIVNDFQKGDIAEGYSVSREKKESFPLTVTSAQKNPTAFYLCASSPGQGTYSPLHFGNGTRLTVT.

The rearrangement links TRBV6-1 to TRBJ1-1; D uncertain. CDR3 length: 14 amino acids. V was clipped by 1 base and J by 0 bases, with 6 bases between them. Germline V lookup: CDR1 MNHNS, CDR2 SASEGT. The CDR3 bases are TGTGCCAGCAGTGAAGGGTGGCTGAACACTGAAGCTTTCTTT. The encoded protein is CASSEGWLNTEAFF.

The chain employs TRBV20-1 and TRBJ2-7; TRBD2 might be the D (6 bases). The CDR3 is made up of 11 amino acids. Germline CDR1 is DFQATT and CDR2 is SNEGSKA (reference sequence). In DNA form, the CDR3 reads TGCATCCCCGGGGGACCCTACGAGCAGTACTTC. Translating gives CIPGGPYEQYF.

The chain couples TRBV7-2 to TRBJ2-3, with no clear D. The CDR3 is made up of 15 amino acids. The germline V gene has CDR1 SGHTA and CDR2 FQGNSA. The V end lost 3 bases, the J end lost 2 bases, and 12 bases lay between the germline ends. CDR3 sequence reads: CASSLAWQFTDTQYF. Here the CDR3 DNA reads TGTGCCAGCAGCTTGGCCTGGCAATTCACAGATACGCAGTATTTT.

This chain connects TRBV6-1 to TRBJ2-5, with 8 positions matching TRBD1. TRBJ2-7 explains the end of the DNA better; the J call may be wrong. This CDR3 region has 16 residues. CDR1 MNHNS and CDR2 SASEGT come from the germline V gene. In nucleotides, the CDR3 is TGTGCCAGCAGTGAGATTTCCGGGACAGGATCCTACGAGCAGTACTTC. Translating it yields CASSEISGTGSYEQYF.

This chain uses TRBV5-1 with TRBJ2-3; 8 bases match TRBD1. Germline V gives CDR1 SGHRS, CDR2 YFSETQ. Trimming removed 2 bases from V and 4 bases from J; junction bases left unmatched: 9. This CDR3 region has 16 residues. CDR3 bases: TGCGCCAGCAGCTTCCCCGGGCAGGGGGCGGCAGATACGCAGTATTTT. Protein: CASSFPGQGAADTQYF.

The chain links TRBV18 to TRBJ2-7; D possibly corresponds to TRBD2 (6 bases). The germline V gene has CDR1 KGHSH and CDR2 LQKENI. The V end was cut by 5 bases, the J end by 5 bases, with 10 bases between. The CDR3 has 12 amino acids. CDR3 loop: CASSGGIDEQYF. CDR3 bases: TGTGCCAGCTCAGGAGGGATCGACGAGCAGTACTTC.

The gene calls are TRBV18 and TRBJ1-2; 10 positions match TRBD1. This CDR3 spans 15 amino acids. Germline V gives CDR1 KGHSH, CDR2 LQKENI. The junction had 3 bases not matched to a gene; V was cut back by 2 bases and J by 3 bases. The DNA of the CDR3 is TGTGCCAGCTCACCATACGGACAGGGGGACTATGGCTACACCTTC. Encoded protein: CASSPYGQGDYGYTF.

The rearrangement uses TRBV5-1 and TRBJ1-3, with D perhaps matching TRBD1 (5 bases). The CDR3 runs 15 residues. The V gene's germline CDR1 is SGHRS and CDR2 YFSETQ. The V and J ends lost 4 bases and 0 bases respectively, with 11 bases between them. CDR3 sequence (DNA): TGCGCCAGCAGCCCCGACAGCAGCTCTGGAAACACCATATATTTT. The encoded protein is CASSPDSSSGNTIYF.

The rearrangement uses TRBV5-4 and TRBJ2-7; 7 bases match TRBD2. Trimming at V came to 3 bases and at J to 7 bases, leaving 13 bases not matched to a gene. The CDR3 is 15 amino acids. The germline V gene has CDR1 SGHNT and CDR2 YYREEE (reference sequence). In nucleotides, the CDR3 is TGTGCCAGCAGCTCCCCCCCGAGCGGGGAAGGGGAGCAGTACTTC. Its translation is CASSSPPSGEGEQYF.

In DNA form, the CDR3 reads TGTGCCAGTAGGATGGGGCAGGGGCGCAATGAGCAGTTCTTC. This codes for CASRMGQGRNEQFF. This chain uses TRBV19 with TRBJ2-1, with D perhaps TRBD1 (6 bases). V lost 6 bases to trimming and J lost 6 bases, with 15 bases between them. In germline, CDR1 is LNHDA, CDR2 SQIVND (reference sequence). The CDR3 is made up of 14 amino acids.

V and J are TRBV12-5 and TRBJ2-5; 8 bases are shared with TRBD1. The J segment lost 7 bases and the V segment lost 6 bases, leaving 4 bases of the junction unmatched. CDR1 is LGHNT and CDR2 is FRNRAP in the germline V gene. This CDR3 has 12 residues. The CDR3 nucleotides are TGTGCTAGTGGACCTGACAGGGGGACCCAGTACTTC. Translation: CASGPDRGTQYF.